A selection of T cell receptor beta chains follows, all from one sample in a study of blood T cell repertoires in COVID-19. Produced via immunoSEQ multiplex PCR; TCRdb's table is partial and in-frame only. Seen here are more than 45,000 clones, around 79% observed once, and the top ten hold approximately 4.9%. Material: peripheral blood. These receptors were obtained from a human donor in a cohort sampled during active COVID-19. CDR3s leave out the opening cysteine and the closing phenylalanine or tryptophan.

>TRBV5-1|TRBJ2-1
ASSQTNYGYAYNEQF
>TRBV27|TRBJ1-1
ASSLSRTREAF
>TRBV27|TRBJ1-1
ASRLQGRYTEAF
>TRBV15|TRBJ2-1
ATRGSLSWEQF
>TRBV6-6|TRBJ2-7
ASTTPGQSSYEQY
>TRBV11-1|TRBJ2-7
ASSSRTSGGLYEQY
>TRBV6-5|TRBJ1-1
ASSYSNRPNTEAF
>TRBV2|TRBJ2-7
ASKGQGLYEQY
>TRBV18|TRBJ2-7
ASSPDLGLDEQY
>TRBV2|TRBJ1-2
ASSGRAKVRNYGYT
>TRBV28|TRBJ2-7
ASSHGTGNEQY
>TRBV28|TRBJ1-1
ASSTRRGLGTEAF
>TRBV24-1|TRBJ1-1
ATPRQKHGNTEAF
>TRBV9|TRBJ1-4
ASSLGQTNEKLF
>TRBV19|TRBJ1-5
ASNSGTGSGQPQH
>TRBV5-4|TRBJ2-1
ASSLSPGNEQF
>TRBV13|TRBJ2-7
ASSPGTGFHEQY
>TRBV9|TRBJ2-1
ASSVVPQGLYNEQF
>TRBV18|TRBJ1-2
ASSPGPAGNYGYT
>TRBV29-1|TRBJ2-7
SVLVGRHYEQY
>TRBV5-1|TRBJ1-5
ASSLGPGQGMNQPQH
>TRBV7-2|TRBJ2-3
ASSLEGSGLSTDTQY
>TRBV15|TRBJ1-3
ATSRNRQGSGNTIY
>TRBV11-2|TRBJ2-7
ASSFRAGIHEQY
>TRBV6-6|TRBJ2-5
ASSYGTGGETQY
>TRBV4-3|TRBJ2-1
ASSPREGLAGVNEQF
>TRBV28|TRBJ1-2
ASSLTGPEGGGYT